The 20 T cell receptor beta chains below were found in one sample sequenced in a study of blood T cell repertoires in COVID-19. Profiling relied on immunoSEQ multiplex PCR, and the TCRdb table lists in-frame clones only, not all of them. The repertoire consists of hundreds of thousands of clones, with 83% occurring once and the leading ten covering around 1.3%. Sequenced material: peripheral blood. Every receptor here comes from a woman aged 25-40 years with COVID-19, enrolled during active disease.

The chain links TRBV9 to TRBJ2-2; 9 bases are a match to TRBD1. The CDR3 runs 15 residues. J gave up 4 bases and V 1 base, and 2 bases lay outside the gene matches. Germline V CDR1 and CDR2: SGDLS, YYNGEE. The CDR3 sequence is CASSVWGQGTGELFF. CDR3 nucleotides: TGTGCCAGCAGCGTATGGGGACAGGGCACCGGGGAGCTGTTTTTT. Full variable domain (missing parts from reference TRBV9 and TRBJ2-2): DSGVTQTPKHLITATGQRVTLRCSPRSGDLSVYWYQQSLDQGLQFLIQYYNGEERAKGNILERFSAQQFPDLHSELNLSSLELGDSALYFCASSVWGQGTGELFFGEGSRLTVL.

This chain connects TRBV3-1 (or the pseudogene TRBV3-2) to TRBJ1-1, with D hard to call. The germline gives CDR1 LGHDT, CDR2 YNNKEL (reference sequence). This CDR3 spans 16 amino acids. V was shortened by 3 bases and J by 5 bases, with 19 bases between the two germline ends. CDR3 amino acids: CASSQSRERLRTEAFF. The CDR3 DNA reads TGTGCCAGCAGCCAGAGCCGGGAACGTCTTAGGACTGAAGCTTTCTTT.

Concerning this clone: A read error may produce the germline difference seen at one junction end. J is TRBJ2-7 and V is TRBV27, with D tentatively TRBD1 (6 bases). The germline gives CDR1 MNHEY, CDR2 SMNVEV (reference sequence). The CDR3 is made up of 13 amino acids. The CDR3 reads CAGRGSGLYEQYF. The DNA of the CDR3 is TGTGCCGGCAGGGGAAGCGGATTATACGAGCAGTACTTC.

This clone was counted many times. The V call is TRBV7-2, the J call TRBJ2-5; the match to TRBD2 covers 12 bases. The V gene's germline CDR1 is SGHTA and CDR2 FQGNSA. The CDR3 contains 15 residues. The V gene end was trimmed by 4 bases and the J gene end by 4 bases; junction bases not matched to a gene: 4. The CDR3 region is CASSSSGGAIETQYF. The CDR3 coding sequence is TGTGCCAGCAGCTCTAGCGGGGGGGCCATAGAGACCCAGTACTTC.

The V and J genes are TRBV25-1 and TRBJ2-1; D not resolved. V dropped 8 bases and J dropped 0 bases, with 11 bases sitting between them. The CDR3 extends over 14 amino acids. Germline CDR1 MGHDK, CDR2 SYGVNS. The CDR3 DNA is TGTGCCAGCGGCTGGTCCAGCTCCTACAATGAGCAGTTCTTC. It translates to CASGWSSSYNEQFF.

Regarding this clone: The same CDR3 also results from other DNA sequences found in this sample. This rearrangement joins TRBV7-2 to TRBJ2-3; maybe TRBD2 (6 bases). This CDR3 is built from 13 residues. The germline gives CDR1 SGHTA, CDR2 FQGNSA. Trimming removed 0 bases from V and 5 bases from J, with 6 bases in between. The CDR3: CASSLARGDTQYF. CDR3 in DNA: TGTGCCAGCAGCTTAGCGCGGGGAGATACGCAGTATTTT.

The chain uses TRBV15 and TRBJ2-3, with D unresolved. The CDR3 is made up of 15 amino acids. CDR1 LNHNV and CDR2 YYDKDF come from the germline V gene (reference sequence). The germline V and J ends were trimmed by 0 bases and 1 base, with 8 bases remaining between them. The CDR3 here is CATSRESLGTDTQYF. CDR3 DNA: TGTGCCACCAGCAGAGAGAGTTTGGGCACAGATACGCAGTATTTT. The variable domain in full, completed from reference TRBV15 and TRBJ2-3, reads DAMVIQNPRYQVTQFGKPVTLSCSQTLNHNVMYWYQQKSSQAPKLLFHYYDKDFNNEADTPDNFQSRRPNTSFCFLDIRSPGLGDTAMYLCATSRESLGTDTQYFGPGTRLTVL.

Of note for this clone: A junction end diverges from the germline sequence, so it may reflect a read error. This chain joins TRBV19 and TRBJ2-6; D unresolved. The CDR3 is made up of 14 amino acids. The germline V gene has CDR1 LNHDA and CDR2 SQIVND (reference sequence). CDR3 nucleotides: TGTGCCAGTAGTGTAGACCGCAGAGCCAACGTCCTGACTTTC. It specifies CASSVDRRANVLTF. The entire variable domain, with the rest obtained from reference TRBV19 and TRBJ2-6, is as follows: DGGITQSPKYLFRKEGQNVTLSCEQNLNHDAMYWYRQDPGQGLRLIYYSQIVNDFQKGDIAEGYSVSREKKESFPLTVTSAQKNPTAFYLCASSVDRRANVLTFGAGSRLTVL.

J is TRBJ2-3 and V is TRBV5-8; 7 nucleotides match TRBD2. The V gene end was trimmed by 2 bases and the J gene end by 5 bases; junction bases not matched to a gene: 2. The germline V gene encodes CDR1 SGHTS and CDR2 YDEGEE. This CDR3 spans 13 amino acids. CDR3 loop: CASSFPGGDTQYF. The DNA for the CDR3 is TGTGCCAGCAGCTTCCCGGGGGGAGATACGCAGTATTTT.

This clone has a single count. This rearrangement joins TRBV19 to TRBJ2-3; D is unclear. The CDR3 loop spans 15 amino acids. The V gene lost 2 bases and the J gene lost 0 bases, with 9 bases spanning the gap. Germline loops: CDR1 LNHDA, CDR2 SQIVND (reference sequence). The CDR3 is CASSISRVSTDTQYF. The CDR3 DNA reads TGTGCCAGTAGTATATCACGGGTCAGCACAGATACGCAGTATTTT.

V gene TRBV7-2 combines with J gene TRBJ1-5, with 7 bases aligning to TRBD1. The germline V gene encodes CDR1 SGHTA and CDR2 FQGNSA. Unmatched junction bases numbered 10, after V lost 4 bases and J lost 4 bases. This CDR3 has 16 amino acids. CDR3 sequence (DNA): TGTGCCAGCAGCTCGGCCCGACAGGGCAAAAATCAGCCCCAGCATTTT. Protein product: CASSSARQGKNQPQHF.

The V call is TRBV5-1, the J call TRBJ2-1, with D tentatively TRBD2 (5 bases). CDR1 is SGHRS, CDR2 YFSETQ, per germline. The ends were cut back, 1 base at V and 4 bases at J, with 12 bases in the middle. The CDR3 spans 15 residues. The DNA for the CDR3 is TGCGCCAGCAGCTTGTTTTCGGAGGTTTACAATGAGCAGTTCTTC. This codes for CASSLFSEVYNEQFF.

The V call is TRBV19, the J call TRBJ2-3; D unresolved. V dropped 3 bases and J dropped 6 bases, with 10 bases sitting between them. Germline V gene lookup returns CDR1 LNHDA and CDR2 SQIVND (reference sequence). The CDR3 covers 13 residues. In nucleotides, the CDR3 is TGTGCCAGTAGTATCCTAAACGGGGATACGCAGTATTTT. It yields the protein CASSILNGDTQYF.

The gene calls are TRBV30 and TRBJ1-2; the D gene is possibly TRBD1 (5 bases). There are 11 residues in the CDR3. CDR1 GTSNPN and CDR2 SVGIG come from the germline V gene (reference sequence). Trimming took 4 bases from V and 3 from J, leaving 6 bases between them. The CDR3 region is CAWNRYYGYTF. DNA for the CDR3: TGTGCCTGGAACAGGTACTATGGCTACACCTTC.

V usage is TRBV10-3 and J usage is TRBJ2-1; a possible D gene is TRBD2 (6 bases). The CDR3 runs to 15 residues. Trimming stripped 9 bases from V and 3 bases from J, with 18 bases between. CDR1 is ENHRY and CDR2 is SYGVKD in the germline V gene. The DNA of the CDR3 is TGTGCCATTACCCCAGGCGGGGTCGACTACAATGAGCAGTTCTTC. The encoded protein is CAITPGGVDYNEQFF.

The chain uses TRBV15 and TRBJ2-5, with D perhaps matching TRBD1 (6 bases). CDR1 LNHNV and CDR2 YYDKDF come from the germline V gene (reference sequence). This CDR3 spans 15 amino acids. The V and J ends lost 1 base and 5 bases respectively, with 14 bases between them. The CDR3 nucleotides are TGTGCCACCAGCAGAGGTGGGCAGGGGTCGGAGACCCAGTACTTC. Translated, it gives CATSRGGQGSETQYF.

The rearrangement links TRBV6-2 or TRBV6-3 to TRBJ1-2, with D maybe TRBD1 (5 bases). This CDR3 contains 13 residues. V was clipped by 6 bases and J by 2 bases, with 10 bases between them. Germline V CDR1 and CDR2: MNHEY, SVGEGT. The CDR3 bases are TGTGCCAGCAGCATCGACAGAAACTATGGCTACACCTTC. Its translation is CASSIDRNYGYTF.

The V and J genes are TRBV24-1 and TRBJ2-2, with 7 bases lining up with TRBD2. Germline CDR1 KGHDR, CDR2 SFDVKD. The junction had 5 bases not matched to a gene; V was cut back by 4 bases and J by 4 bases. The CDR3 runs to 15 residues. CDR3 region: CATSEAGLGTGELFF. The CDR3 DNA follows: TGTGCCACCAGTGAAGCCGGACTAGGCACCGGGGAGCTGTTTTTT.

The chain uses TRBV2 and TRBJ2-7; tentative D call: TRBD2 (5 bases). Germline V gives CDR1 SNHLY, CDR2 FYNNEI. The CDR3 consists of 11 residues. The CDR3 bases are TGTGTTTCTCAGCGGTCCTACGAGCAGTACTTC. Amino acid sequence: CVSQRSYEQYF.

The V call is TRBV28, the J call TRBJ2-3; 11 bases align to TRBD2. This CDR3 spans 20 amino acids. CDR1 MDHEN and CDR2 SYDVKM come from the germline V gene. V dropped 4 bases and J dropped 2; count of bases not matched to a gene: 17. This chain's CDR3 is CASSYGQGGLAGGTTDTQYF. The CDR3 DNA is TGTGCCAGCAGTTACGGACAGGGTGGTCTAGCGGGGGGAACCACAGATACGCAGTATTTT.